This T cell receptor (beta chain) was recorded in a study of blood T cells in healthy people across ages. Overall study results and limits: Naive T cell percentage showed a strong correlation with the diversity of TCR beta. Per-million-T-cell TCR beta diversity fell roughly linearly with age.

CDR1 and CDR2 from the germline V gene are MDHEN and SYDVKM. The CDR3 is 13 amino acids. Trimming pared 6 bases from V and 4 bases from J, leaving 13 bases between. The second PCR ran about 6 to 12 cycles with a sample-barcoded 5' primer and J-beta primers. Template switching added a 12-random-nucleotide identifier to every cDNA molecule. TCRdb reprocessed the 5' RACE reads via MiXCR and lists one record per CDR3 protein. The data contain 1 million or so distinct CDR3 sequences, 25% of them singletons. This clonotype came up a few times. Antigen: not known. This same sample was also part of a study on T cells of mothers and their children. That study reports: When mothers and children were related, their normalized repertoire overlap, which was always slightly higher, did not differ significantly from that of unrelated pairs.

Sequencing used blood. The chain uses TRBV28 and TRBJ2-7; perhaps TRBD2 as D (6 bases). This TCR was recovered from a girl aged 2 to 10 in good health. CDR3 DNA sequence: TGTGCCAGCAGACCCTATGGGGGGTACGAGCAGTACTTC. Its protein product is CASRPYGGYEQYF.